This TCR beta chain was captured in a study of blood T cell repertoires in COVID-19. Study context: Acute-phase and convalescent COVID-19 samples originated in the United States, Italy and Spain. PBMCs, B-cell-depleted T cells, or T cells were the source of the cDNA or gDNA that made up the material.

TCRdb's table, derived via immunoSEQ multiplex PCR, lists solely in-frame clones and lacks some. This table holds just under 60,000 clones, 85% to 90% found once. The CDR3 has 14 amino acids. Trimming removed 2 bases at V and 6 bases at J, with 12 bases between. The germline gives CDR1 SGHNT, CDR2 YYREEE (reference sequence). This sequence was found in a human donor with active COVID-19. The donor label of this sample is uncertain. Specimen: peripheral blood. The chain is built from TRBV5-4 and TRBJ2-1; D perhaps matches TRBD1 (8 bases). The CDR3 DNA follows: TGTGCCAGCAGCTTACAGGGGGGGTTCAATGAGCAGTTCTTC. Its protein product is CASSLQGGFNEQFF. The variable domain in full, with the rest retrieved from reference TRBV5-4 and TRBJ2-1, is ETGVTQSPTHLIKTRGQQVTLRCSSQSGHNTVSWYQQALGQGPQFIFQYYREEENGRGNFPPRFSGLQFPNYSSELNVNALELDDSALYLCASSLQGGFNEQFFGPGTRLTVL.